A selection of T cell receptor beta chains follows, all from one sample in a study of T-cell reconstitution after alpha-beta-depleted transplantation in children. TCRdb processed the PCR reads anew with MiXCR; each CDR3 protein has one entry. Of 500,000 or so distinct CDR3 sequences listed, 11% are singletons. Sequencing was performed on PBMCs, mostly from graft donor cells, taken 180 days after TCRalphabeta/CD19-depleted stem cell transplant. All receptors derive from a female patient between 2 and 10 years old who had a stem cell transplant for aplastic anemia, so the T cells may come from the graft donor. Both conserved end residues are part of each CDR3. Each record gives: clone size, J gene, V gene, D gene, CDR3 protein, CDR3 DNA. D genes are given only for firm matches. Clone size appears in some rows only: once, few, many, or a class for an expanded clone.

abundance: NA
j_gene: TRBJ2-2
v_gene: TRBV20-1
d_gene: NA
CDR3aa: CSARSHPTGELFF
CDR3nt: TGCAGTGCTAGGAGCCACCCCACCGGGGAGCTGTTTTTT

abundance: NA
j_gene: TRBJ2-1
v_gene: TRBV21-1
d_gene: NA
CDR3aa: CASSRIAGDNEQFF
CDR3nt: TGTGCCAGCAGCAGGATAGCGGGAGACAATGAGCAGTTCTTC

abundance: few
j_gene: TRBJ1-1
v_gene: TRBV5-1
d_gene: TRBD1
CDR3aa: CASSLGAGGLVTEAFF
CDR3nt: TGCGCCAGCAGCTTGGGGGCAGGGGGATTAGTCACTGAAGCTTTCTTT

abundance: few
j_gene: TRBJ2-1
v_gene: TRBV6-5
d_gene: NA
CDR3aa: CASSYSMGGQGRSYNEQFF
CDR3nt: TGTGCCAGCAGTTACAGCATGGGGGGTCAGGGTCGCTCCTACAATGAGCAGTTCTTC

abundance: many
j_gene: TRBJ1-2
v_gene: TRBV6-5
d_gene: TRBD1
CDR3aa: CASSTGGANYGYTF
CDR3nt: TGTGCCAGCAGTACAGGGGGCGCGAACTATGGCTACACCTTC

abundance: NA
j_gene: TRBJ2-1
v_gene: TRBV10-3
d_gene: TRBD2
CDR3aa: CAISERGGLAGVDEQFF
CDR3nt: TGTGCCATCAGCGAGCGCGGGGGACTAGCGGGAGTCGATGAGCAGTTCTTC

abundance: NA
j_gene: TRBJ1-6
v_gene: TRBV20-1
d_gene: NA
CDR3aa: CSATTDNSYNSPLHF
CDR3nt: TGCAGTGCTACTACGGACAACTCCTATAATTCACCCCTCCACTTT

abundance: few
j_gene: TRBJ2-5
v_gene: TRBV19
d_gene: NA
CDR3aa: CASSIRKGSPQETQYF
CDR3nt: TGTGCCAGTAGTATAAGGAAGGGGTCCCCCCAAGAGACCCAGTACTTC

abundance: NA
j_gene: TRBJ2-1
v_gene: TRBV27
d_gene: TRBD2
CDR3aa: CASSYNGGGFYEQFF
CDR3nt: TGTGCCAGCAGTTATAATGGGGGAGGGTTCTATGAGCAGTTCTTC

abundance: NA
j_gene: TRBJ1-1
v_gene: TRBV19
d_gene: NA
CDR3aa: CASSDQFRGVLFTEAFF
CDR3nt: TGTGCCAGTAGTGACCAGTTCCGTGGGGTACTATTCACTGAAGCTTTCTTT

abundance: NA
j_gene: TRBJ2-1
v_gene: TRBV20-1
d_gene: TRBD1
CDR3aa: CSARIHQGAGRNEQFF
CDR3nt: TGCAGTGCTAGGATACATCAGGGGGCAGGTAGGAATGAGCAGTTCTTC

abundance: few
j_gene: TRBJ2-3
v_gene: TRBV29-1
d_gene: TRBD2
CDR3aa: CSVEGRGDTQYF
CDR3nt: TGCAGCGTTGAAGGGCGGGGGGATACGCAGTATTTT

abundance: few
j_gene: TRBJ1-1
v_gene: TRBV19
d_gene: NA
CDR3aa: CASKPQSGTEAFF
CDR3nt: TGTGCCAGTAAGCCCCAGAGTGGGACTGAAGCTTTCTTT

abundance: NA
j_gene: TRBJ2-5
v_gene: TRBV27
d_gene: NA
CDR3aa: CASKSGTTPRETQYF
CDR3nt: TGTGCCAGCAAAAGCGGAACCACCCCGAGAGAGACCCAGTACTTC

abundance: NA
j_gene: TRBJ2-5
v_gene: TRBV7-2
d_gene: TRBD2
CDR3aa: CASSFTSGGQYF
CDR3nt: TGTGCCAGCAGCTTCACTAGCGGGGGCCAATACTTC

abundance: few
j_gene: TRBJ2-1
v_gene: TRBV5-1
d_gene: NA
CDR3aa: CASSLDGGNEQFF
CDR3nt: TGCGCCAGCAGCTTGGATGGGGGGAATGAGCAGTTCTTC

abundance: many
j_gene: TRBJ2-5
v_gene: TRBV7-3
d_gene: NA
CDR3aa: CASSPNGETQYF
CDR3nt: TGTGCCAGCAGCCCAAACGGAGAGACCCAGTACTTC

abundance: few
j_gene: TRBJ1-1
v_gene: TRBV11-2
d_gene: NA
CDR3aa: CASSLEAGEGTEAFF
CDR3nt: TGTGCCAGCAGCTTAGAAGCGGGGGAGGGAACTGAAGCTTTCTTT

abundance: NA
j_gene: TRBJ2-2
v_gene: TRBV7-3
d_gene: TRBD2
CDR3aa: CASSRTSANTGELFF
CDR3nt: TGTGCCAGCAGCCGGACTAGCGCGAACACCGGGGAGCTGTTTTTT

abundance: NA
j_gene: TRBJ2-1
v_gene: TRBV11-2
d_gene: TRBD2
CDR3aa: CASSLPGGSYSGYNEQFF
CDR3nt: TGTGCCAGCAGCTTACCTGGCGGGAGCTATTCGGGATATAATGAGCAGTTCTTC

abundance: once
j_gene: TRBJ2-1
v_gene: TRBV19
d_gene: NA
CDR3aa: CASSISSHGPVYNEQFF
CDR3nt: TGTGCCAGTAGTATTTCTAGTCATGGTCCTGTCTACAATGAGCAGTTCTTC

abundance: many
j_gene: TRBJ1-2
v_gene: TRBV7-2
d_gene: NA
CDR3aa: CASSLVWADNGYTF
CDR3nt: TGTGCCAGCAGCTTAGTTTGGGCAGATAATGGCTACACCTTC

abundance: NA
j_gene: TRBJ1-2
v_gene: TRBV24-1
d_gene: NA
CDR3aa: CATSEPDRYGYTF
CDR3nt: TGTGCCACCAGTGAACCAGATCGCTATGGCTACACCTTC

abundance: NA
j_gene: TRBJ2-7
v_gene: TRBV28
d_gene: NA
CDR3aa: CASSATRTGASYEQYF
CDR3nt: TGTGCCAGCAGTGCAACTAGAACGGGAGCCTCCTACGAGCAGTACTTC

abundance: few
j_gene: TRBJ2-1
v_gene: TRBV6-1
d_gene: TRBD2
CDR3aa: CASRTGTSGTNEQFF
CDR3nt: TGTGCCAGCAGAACTGGGACTAGCGGGACCAATGAGCAGTTCTTC

abundance: few
j_gene: TRBJ1-1
v_gene: TRBV20-1
d_gene: NA
CDR3aa: CSARDNGLWNTEAFF
CDR3nt: TGCAGTGCTAGAGATAATGGGCTGTGGAACACTGAAGCTTTCTTT

abundance: many
j_gene: TRBJ1-5
v_gene: TRBV27
d_gene: NA
CDR3aa: CASSRGQNNQPQHF
CDR3nt: TGTGCCAGCAGTCGAGGACAGAATAATCAGCCCCAGCATTTT

abundance: few
j_gene: TRBJ1-1
v_gene: TRBV7-3
d_gene: NA
CDR3aa: CASSFSLAGTTEAFF
CDR3nt: TGTGCCAGCAGTTTTTCGCTCGCAGGGACCACTGAAGCTTTCTTT

abundance: NA
j_gene: TRBJ2-3
v_gene: TRBV28
d_gene: TRBD1
CDR3aa: CASSFAGRGPTDTQYF
CDR3nt: TGTGCCAGCAGTTTTGCGGGCAGGGGGCCCACAGATACGCAGTATTTT

abundance: few
j_gene: TRBJ1-2
v_gene: TRBV29-1
d_gene: NA
CDR3aa: CSVEDSAGPYGYTF
CDR3nt: TGCAGCGTTGAAGATAGTGCGGGTCCATATGGCTACACCTTC

abundance: NA
j_gene: TRBJ2-1
v_gene: TRBV27
d_gene: NA
CDR3aa: CASSTPSYNEQFF
CDR3nt: TGTGCCAGCAGTACCCCCTCCTACAATGAGCAGTTCTTC

abundance: few
j_gene: TRBJ1-4
v_gene: TRBV4-3
d_gene: TRBD1
CDR3aa: CASSHPDRGLTNEKLFF
CDR3nt: TGCGCCAGCAGCCACCCGGACAGGGGGCTAACTAATGAAAAACTGTTTTTT